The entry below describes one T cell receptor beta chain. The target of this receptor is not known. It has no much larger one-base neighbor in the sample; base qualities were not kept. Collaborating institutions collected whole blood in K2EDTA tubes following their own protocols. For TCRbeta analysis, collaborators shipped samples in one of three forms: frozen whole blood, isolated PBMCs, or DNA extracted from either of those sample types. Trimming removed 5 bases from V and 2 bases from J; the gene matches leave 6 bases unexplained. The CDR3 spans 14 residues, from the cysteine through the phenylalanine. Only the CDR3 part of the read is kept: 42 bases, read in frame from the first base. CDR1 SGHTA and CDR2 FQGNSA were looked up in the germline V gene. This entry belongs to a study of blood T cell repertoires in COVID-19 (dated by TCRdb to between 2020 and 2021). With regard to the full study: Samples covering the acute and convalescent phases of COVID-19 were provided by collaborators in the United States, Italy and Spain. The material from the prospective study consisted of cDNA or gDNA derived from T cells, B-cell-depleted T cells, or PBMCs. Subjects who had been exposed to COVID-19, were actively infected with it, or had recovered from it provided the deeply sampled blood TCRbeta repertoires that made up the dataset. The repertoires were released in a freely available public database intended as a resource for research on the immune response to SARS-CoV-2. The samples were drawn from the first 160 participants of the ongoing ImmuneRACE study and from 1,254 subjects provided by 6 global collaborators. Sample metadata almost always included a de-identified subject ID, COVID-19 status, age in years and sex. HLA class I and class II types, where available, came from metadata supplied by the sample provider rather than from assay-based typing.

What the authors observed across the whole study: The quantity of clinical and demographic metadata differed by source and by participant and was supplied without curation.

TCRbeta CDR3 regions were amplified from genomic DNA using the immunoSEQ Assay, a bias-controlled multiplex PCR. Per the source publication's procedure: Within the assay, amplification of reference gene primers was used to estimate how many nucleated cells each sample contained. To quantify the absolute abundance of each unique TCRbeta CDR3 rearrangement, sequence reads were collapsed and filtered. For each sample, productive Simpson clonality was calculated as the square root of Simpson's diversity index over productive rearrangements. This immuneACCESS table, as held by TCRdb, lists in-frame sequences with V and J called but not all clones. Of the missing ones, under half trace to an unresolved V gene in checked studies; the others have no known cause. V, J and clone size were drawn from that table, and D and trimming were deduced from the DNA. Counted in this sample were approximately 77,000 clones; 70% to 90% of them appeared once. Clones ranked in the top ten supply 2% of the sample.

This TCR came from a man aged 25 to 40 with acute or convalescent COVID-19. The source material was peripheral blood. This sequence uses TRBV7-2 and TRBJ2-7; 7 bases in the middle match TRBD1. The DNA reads TGTGCCAGCAGCGTCAGACAGGGAACCTACGAGCAGTACTTC. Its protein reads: CASSVRQGTYEQYF.